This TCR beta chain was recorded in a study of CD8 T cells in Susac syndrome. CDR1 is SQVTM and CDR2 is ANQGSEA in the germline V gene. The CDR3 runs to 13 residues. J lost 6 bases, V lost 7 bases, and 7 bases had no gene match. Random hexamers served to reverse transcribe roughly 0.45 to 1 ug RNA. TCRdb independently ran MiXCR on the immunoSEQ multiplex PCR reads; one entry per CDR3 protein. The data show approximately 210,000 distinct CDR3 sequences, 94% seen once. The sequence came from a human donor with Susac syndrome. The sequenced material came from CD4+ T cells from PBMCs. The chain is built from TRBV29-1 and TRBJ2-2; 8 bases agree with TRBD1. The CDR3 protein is CSAAGGKPGELFF. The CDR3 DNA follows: TGCAGCGCCGCAGGGGGCAAGCCCGGGGAGCTGTTTTTT.